This T cell receptor beta chain was found in a study of CD4 T cells in relation to SARS-CoV-2 and coronaviruses. On the study more broadly: PBMCs were cultured with antigen for nine to ten days before TCR beta sequencing. Controls used an HIV-1 Nef peptide pool or no peptide.

Libraries were prepared by immunoSEQ multiplex PCR; TCRdb keeps only in-frame clonotypes and omits some of them. The sample has roughly 25,000 clones, over 60% seen once. On this clone itself: What it binds is not known.

CD4+ T cells from unexposed donors were obtained before the COVID-19 pandemic (2011-2018). The cells were cultured for about 10 days before CD4+ T cells were isolated. Cultures received half-medium IL-2 refreshes on days 3 and 7. The length of the CDR3 is 14 residues. Germline V gives CDR1 MNHEY, CDR2 SMNVEV (reference sequence). Trimming stripped 5 bases from V and 7 bases from J, with 15 bases between. The V gene is TRBV27, the J gene TRBJ1-5; D perhaps matches TRBD1 (6 bases). This sequence originates from a human donor in good health. The source material was CD4+ T cells from PBMCs, cultured in vitro. The CDR3 DNA is TGTGCCAGCAGTATTACAGGGTCCCCCCAGCCCCAGCATTTT. It codes for CASSITGSPQPQHF.